Listed below are T cell receptor beta chains from one sample, sequenced in a study of cytomegalovirus exposure and HLA in healthy donors. The protocol was immunoSEQ multiplex PCR, while the TCRdb copy is restricted to in-frame clones and leaves out a portion. Of about 230,000 clones listed, 70% to 80% are singletons. The specimen was PBMCs. These receptors all come from a woman in her sixties in good health and CMV-seropositive. Both conserved end residues are part of each CDR3. The D gene is left open where the match is weak. Not all rows give a size; the values are once, few, many and, for expanded clones, a class.

j_gene: TRBJ1-5
abundance: .
d_gene: .
v_gene: TRBV2
CDR3nt: TGTGCCAGCAGTGTTGGCCAGTCTAGCAATCAGCCCCAGCATTTT
CDR3aa: CASSVGQSSNQPQHF

j_gene: TRBJ1-1
abundance: .
d_gene: .
v_gene: TRBV6-6
CDR3nt: TGTGCCAGCAGGAGACAGTTCCCCAACACTGAAGCTTTCTTT
CDR3aa: CASRRQFPNTEAFF

j_gene: TRBJ2-1
abundance: .
d_gene: TRBD1
v_gene: TRBV7-6
CDR3nt: TGTGCCAGCAGCTCACAGAGGACAGGCATTAGCTCCTACAATGAGCAGTTCTTC
CDR3aa: CASSSQRTGISSYNEQFF

j_gene: TRBJ1-1
abundance: .
d_gene: .
v_gene: TRBV29-1
CDR3nt: TGCAGCGTTAACCAGGCGGGCCCGAACACTGAAGCTTTCTTT
CDR3aa: CSVNQAGPNTEAFF

j_gene: TRBJ2-2
abundance: .
d_gene: .
v_gene: TRBV11-3
CDR3nt: TGTGCCAGCAGCTTACAGGGGTCCACCGGGGAGCTGTTTTTT
CDR3aa: CASSLQGSTGELFF

j_gene: TRBJ2-7
abundance: few
d_gene: .
v_gene: TRBV28
CDR3nt: TGTGCCAGCAGTTTTACGGTTTACGAGCAGTACTTC
CDR3aa: CASSFTVYEQYF

j_gene: TRBJ2-1
abundance: .
d_gene: TRBD1
v_gene: TRBV5-6
CDR3nt: TGTGCCAGCAGCCGGACAGGGTGGCAGTTCTTC
CDR3aa: CASSRTGWQFF

j_gene: TRBJ2-5
abundance: .
d_gene: TRBD1
v_gene: TRBV6-1
CDR3nt: TGTGCCAGCAGTTCCAGGGACAGTCAGCAAGAGACCCAGTACTTC
CDR3aa: CASSSRDSQQETQYF

j_gene: TRBJ1-1
abundance: .
d_gene: .
v_gene: TRBV4-2
CDR3nt: TGTGCCAGCAGCCAAGAGACAGATCCTACTGAAGCTTTCTTT
CDR3aa: CASSQETDPTEAFF

j_gene: TRBJ1-1
abundance: .
d_gene: TRBD1
v_gene: TRBV27
CDR3nt: TGTGCCAGCAGTCTTAAAGGGGGCAGGGACACTGAAGCTTTCTTT
CDR3aa: CASSLKGGRDTEAFF

j_gene: TRBJ1-2
abundance: once
d_gene: .
v_gene: TRBV4-2
CDR3nt: TGTGCCAGCAGCCAAGACTATTATGGCTACACCTTC
CDR3aa: CASSQDYYGYTF

j_gene: TRBJ2-3
abundance: once
d_gene: .
v_gene: TRBV11-2
CDR3nt: TGTGCCAGCAGCCCCCTAAGCCCAGGGACAGATACGCAGTATTTT
CDR3aa: CASSPLSPGTDTQYF

j_gene: TRBJ2-3
abundance: few
d_gene: .
v_gene: TRBV5-1
CDR3nt: TGCGCCAGCAGCGCCGGGAAAAAGCGAGCCAGCACAGATACGCAGTATTTT
CDR3aa: CASSAGKKRASTDTQYF

j_gene: TRBJ2-5
abundance: once
d_gene: TRBD2
v_gene: TRBV10-3
CDR3nt: TGTGCCATCAGGGGGACTAGCGGGGGGCAAGAGACCCAGTACTTC
CDR3aa: CAIRGTSGGQETQYF

j_gene: TRBJ1-3
abundance: once
d_gene: .
v_gene: TRBV21-1
CDR3nt: TGTGCCAGCAGCAAAGCCCCGACGGACTTTCCTGGAAACACCATATATTTT
CDR3aa: CASSKAPTDFPGNTIYF

j_gene: TRBJ2-7
abundance: .
d_gene: TRBD2
v_gene: TRBV6-1
CDR3nt: TGTGCCGGTTCTAGCGGAGGAAGCTACGAGCAGTACTTC
CDR3aa: CAGSSGGSYEQYF

j_gene: TRBJ2-3
abundance: .
d_gene: TRBD1
v_gene: TRBV18
CDR3nt: TGTGCCAGCTCAATCATCAAGGGGGCAGTGACAGATACGCAGTATTTT
CDR3aa: CASSIIKGAVTDTQYF

j_gene: TRBJ1-2
abundance: .
d_gene: TRBD1
v_gene: TRBV6-6
CDR3nt: TGTGCCAGCAGAGGGACCGGGACAGGGCTGTACTATGGCTACACCTTC
CDR3aa: CASRGTGTGLYYGYTF

j_gene: TRBJ2-7
abundance: .
d_gene: .
v_gene: TRBV25-1
CDR3nt: TGTGCCAGCAGTTCAACTTCGATCTCTTCCTACGAGCAGTACTTC
CDR3aa: CASSSTSISSYEQYF

j_gene: TRBJ2-1
abundance: .
d_gene: TRBD2
v_gene: TRBV7-7
CDR3nt: TGTGCCAGCAGCCCCGCAACGAAACTAGCGGGAGTCTACAATGAGCAGTTCTTC
CDR3aa: CASSPATKLAGVYNEQFF

j_gene: TRBJ2-3
abundance: .
d_gene: TRBD2
v_gene: TRBV5-1
CDR3nt: TGCGCCAGCAGCTTCCAACGGACTAGCGGGGCCCCAGATACGCAGTATTTT
CDR3aa: CASSFQRTSGAPDTQYF

j_gene: TRBJ2-7
abundance: .
d_gene: .
v_gene: TRBV7-9
CDR3nt: TGTGCCAGCAGCGTCCCACTCCGTCCCTACGAGCAGTACTTC
CDR3aa: CASSVPLRPYEQYF

j_gene: TRBJ1-2
abundance: .
d_gene: .
v_gene: TRBV6-5
CDR3nt: TGTGCCAGCAGTTCGTACGGGACTAACTATGGCTACACCTTC
CDR3aa: CASSSYGTNYGYTF

j_gene: TRBJ1-5
abundance: .
d_gene: .
v_gene: TRBV15
CDR3nt: TGTGCCACCAGCAGAGGGGTGGTAGCCTCCAATCAGCCCCAGCATTTT
CDR3aa: CATSRGVVASNQPQHF

j_gene: TRBJ2-3
abundance: .
d_gene: TRBD2
v_gene: TRBV6-1
CDR3nt: TGTGCCAGCAGCCGAAAAGCGGGATTCACAGATACGCAGTATTTT
CDR3aa: CASSRKAGFTDTQYF

j_gene: TRBJ1-2
abundance: few
d_gene: TRBD1
v_gene: TRBV18
CDR3nt: TGTGCCAGCTCAGGACAGGGGGAAAGCTATGGCTACACCTTC
CDR3aa: CASSGQGESYGYTF

j_gene: TRBJ2-1
abundance: .
d_gene: TRBD2
v_gene: TRBV4-1
CDR3nt: TGCGCCAGCAGCCAAGAAATTTTTTCAGCGGGGGCCGTTTATGAGCAGTTCTTC
CDR3aa: CASSQEIFSAGAVYEQFF

j_gene: TRBJ1-4
abundance: .
d_gene: .
v_gene: TRBV4-1
CDR3nt: TGCGCCAGCAGCCGGCGACAGGCCGCAACTAATGAAAAACTGTTTTTT
CDR3aa: CASSRRQAATNEKLFF

j_gene: TRBJ1-1
abundance: .
d_gene: .
v_gene: TRBV18
CDR3nt: TGTGCCAGCTCACCACCGTCGTTAGAGACTGAAGCTTTCTTT
CDR3aa: CASSPPSLETEAFF

j_gene: TRBJ2-1
abundance: .
d_gene: TRBD2
v_gene: TRBV10-3
CDR3nt: TGTGCCATCAGTGAGCGGGGTAGCGGGAATTATGAGCAGTTCTTC
CDR3aa: CAISERGSGNYEQFF

j_gene: TRBJ1-2
abundance: once
d_gene: .
v_gene: TRBV28
CDR3nt: TGTGCCAGCAGTCCCGGAGGGGCTAACTATGGCTACACCTTC
CDR3aa: CASSPGGANYGYTF

j_gene: TRBJ2-1
abundance: .
d_gene: TRBD2
v_gene: TRBV5-4
CDR3nt: TGTGCCAGCAGCCCGGCTAGCGGGGTTCACAATGAGCAGTTCTTC
CDR3aa: CASSPASGVHNEQFF

j_gene: TRBJ1-1
abundance: .
d_gene: .
v_gene: TRBV6-6
CDR3nt: TGTGCCAGCAGTTCTCTAGGGGACTTTACTGAAGCTTTCTTT
CDR3aa: CASSSLGDFTEAFF

j_gene: TRBJ2-5
abundance: .
d_gene: .
v_gene: TRBV4-1
CDR3nt: TGCGCCAGCAGCCAAGAGGGTCAGGTGGGAGAGACCCAGTACTTC
CDR3aa: CASSQEGQVGETQYF

j_gene: TRBJ2-1
abundance: .
d_gene: TRBD1
v_gene: TRBV28
CDR3nt: TGTGCCAGCAGTTACCACCGGGACAGGGGCAATGAGCAGTTCTTC
CDR3aa: CASSYHRDRGNEQFF

j_gene: TRBJ2-3
abundance: once
d_gene: .
v_gene: TRBV7-2
CDR3nt: TGTGCCAGCAGCTCCCAGCCGGGACTTGCCACAGATACGCAGTATTTT
CDR3aa: CASSSQPGLATDTQYF

j_gene: TRBJ2-2
abundance: .
d_gene: .
v_gene: TRBV6-6
CDR3nt: TGTGCCAGCAGCCGTCCGACCGGGGAGCTGTTTTTT
CDR3aa: CASSRPTGELFF

j_gene: TRBJ2-1
abundance: .
d_gene: TRBD1
v_gene: TRBV5-5
CDR3nt: TGTGCCAGCAGTAGGGGGCGCTACAATGAGCAGTTCTTC
CDR3aa: CASSRGRYNEQFF

j_gene: TRBJ2-3
abundance: .
d_gene: .
v_gene: TRBV27
CDR3nt: TGTGCCAGCAGTTTATCGCGGTTAACAGGACCTAGCACAGATACGCAGTATTTT
CDR3aa: CASSLSRLTGPSTDTQYF

j_gene: TRBJ1-1
abundance: .
d_gene: .
v_gene: TRBV28
CDR3nt: TGTGCCAGCACTCTAGGGGGGGCACAACTGAAAACTGAAGCTTTCTTT
CDR3aa: CASTLGGAQLKTEAFF

j_gene: TRBJ2-1
abundance: .
d_gene: .
v_gene: TRBV27
CDR3nt: TGTGCCAGCAGTCGGGAGAATGAGCAGTTCTTC
CDR3aa: CASSRENEQFF

j_gene: TRBJ2-7
abundance: few
d_gene: .
v_gene: TRBV1
CDR3nt: TGCACCAGGCCGCAGCGGGGGGACACTTACGAGCAGTACTTC
CDR3aa: CTRPQRGDTYEQYF

j_gene: TRBJ2-1
abundance: .
d_gene: TRBD2
v_gene: TRBV28
CDR3nt: TGTGCCAGCAGCCAGTTAGCGGGAGATAGCAATGAGCAGTTCTTC
CDR3aa: CASSQLAGDSNEQFF

j_gene: TRBJ2-5
abundance: .
d_gene: .
v_gene: TRBV18
CDR3nt: TGTGCCAGCCACATGGGGGGTTCGGAGACCCAGTACTTC
CDR3aa: CASHMGGSETQYF

j_gene: TRBJ2-7
abundance: .
d_gene: TRBD2
v_gene: TRBV5-1
CDR3nt: TGCGCCAGCAGCGCCCGGACTAGCGGGATCATGAAGTACTTC
CDR3aa: CASSARTSGIMKYF

j_gene: TRBJ2-2
abundance: .
d_gene: .
v_gene: TRBV5-1
CDR3nt: TGCGCCAGCAGCCCCCGCGGGACGTCGAACACCGGGGAGCTGTTTTTT
CDR3aa: CASSPRGTSNTGELFF

j_gene: TRBJ2-1
abundance: .
d_gene: .
v_gene: TRBV10-1
CDR3nt: TGCGCCAGCAGTGAGTCCGTCGTTGGGGGGTACAATGAGCAGTTCTTC
CDR3aa: CASSESVVGGYNEQFF

j_gene: TRBJ1-2
abundance: .
d_gene: TRBD1
v_gene: TRBV5-1
CDR3nt: TGCGCCAGCAGCTATTCCCGACAGGGTAGTAACTATGGCTACACCTTC
CDR3aa: CASSYSRQGSNYGYTF

j_gene: TRBJ1-1
abundance: once
d_gene: .
v_gene: TRBV5-1
CDR3nt: TGCGCCAGCAGCTTGTGGGGGAGGGACACTGAAGCTTTCTTT
CDR3aa: CASSLWGRDTEAFF

j_gene: TRBJ1-6
abundance: .
d_gene: .
v_gene: TRBV6-6
CDR3nt: TGTGCCAGCAGTTACACACCAGGGTCTTCACCCCTCCACTTT
CDR3aa: CASSYTPGSSPLHF

j_gene: TRBJ1-1
abundance: .
d_gene: .
v_gene: TRBV5-1
CDR3nt: TGCGCCAGCGAACAGGGTCACGGGGACCGCACTGAAGCTTTCTTT
CDR3aa: CASEQGHGDRTEAFF

j_gene: TRBJ2-3
abundance: .
d_gene: .
v_gene: TRBV5-4
CDR3nt: TGTGCCAGCAGCTCCACTCAGGGTACAGATACGCAGTATTTT
CDR3aa: CASSSTQGTDTQYF

j_gene: TRBJ2-1
abundance: .
d_gene: .
v_gene: TRBV2
CDR3nt: TGTGCCAGCAGACCGGATGGGCATGAGCAGTTCTTC
CDR3aa: CASRPDGHEQFF

j_gene: TRBJ2-7
abundance: .
d_gene: TRBD1
v_gene: TRBV7-2
CDR3nt: TGTGCCAGCAGCCGAAACAGGGGGGAGCAGTACTTC
CDR3aa: CASSRNRGEQYF